Detailed here is one T cell receptor (beta chain). The data belong to a study of blood T cell repertoires in COVID-19. About the study: T cells, B-cell-depleted T cells, or PBMCs supplied cDNA or gDNA.

The assay was immunoSEQ multiplex PCR, and TCRdb's table has in-frame clones only and misses some. The data hold around 190,000 clones, with 88% observed a single time. Sequencing was done on a sample of peripheral blood. The sequence was obtained from a man aged 18 to 30 with active or convalescent COVID-19.

The CDR3 nucleotides read TGTGCCAGTAGTACCCAAGCGGTGGTCGGCTACACCTTC. It encodes CASSTQAVVGYTF. V is TRBV19 and J is TRBJ1-2; D is ambiguous. CDR1 and CDR2 (germline): LNHDA, SQIVND (reference sequence). Deletions cut 4 bases from V and 8 bases from J, with 14 bases between. This CDR3 has 13 amino acids.